The clone carrying this T cell receptor beta chain was detected ten times or more. The antigen remains unidentified. This sample stems from a study of regulatory T cells in long-lasting Graves disease. Across the whole study: Antithyroid drugs had been taken by newly diagnosed Graves' patients for under 3 months. The study, taken as a whole, reports: Reduced TCR diversity was observed in persistent Graves' patients versus newly diagnosed patients. Segments TRBV28, TRBJ1-2 and TRBJ2-5 showed preferential usage in persistent disease.

HTBI primers from iRepertoire and Arm-PCR of CDR3 regions yielded the TCR beta libraries. MiXCR, run by TCRdb on the multiplex PCR reads, gives a single entry per CDR3 protein. The sample comprises under 700,000 distinct CDR3 sequences, about 16% of which are singletons, and around 25% rests with the top ten. Time point indicated: newly diagnosed GD, antithyroid drugs for less than 3 months. The TCR library was prepared using RNA isolated from PBMCs. Trimming pared 1 base from V and 1 base from J, leaving 16 bases between. The CDR3 runs to 16 residues. Germline-derived CDR1 and CDR2 are DFQATT and SNEGSKA (reference sequence). This same sample was also part of a study on T cells in Graves' hyperthyroidism and ophthalmopathy.

The sequencing used peripheral blood mononuclear cells (PBMCs), collected at new diagnosis, from a patient treated with antithyroid drugs. V usage is TRBV20-1 and J usage is TRBJ1-1; no clear D. The clonotype originates from a middle-aged woman with Graves disease. The CDR3 loop reads CSARVGWVTWNTEAFF. CDR3 in DNA: TGCAGTGCTAGAGTGGGTTGGGTCACTTGGAACACTGAAGCTTTCTTT.